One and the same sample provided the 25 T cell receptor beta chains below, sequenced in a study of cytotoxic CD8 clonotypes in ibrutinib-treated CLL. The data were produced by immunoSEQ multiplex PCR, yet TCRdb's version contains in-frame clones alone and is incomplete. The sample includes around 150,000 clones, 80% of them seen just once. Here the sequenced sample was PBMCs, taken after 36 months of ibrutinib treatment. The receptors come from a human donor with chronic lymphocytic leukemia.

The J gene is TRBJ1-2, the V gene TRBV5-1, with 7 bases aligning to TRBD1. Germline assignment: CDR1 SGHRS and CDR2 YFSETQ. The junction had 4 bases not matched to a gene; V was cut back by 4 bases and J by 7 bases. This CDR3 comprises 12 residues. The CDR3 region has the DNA TGCGCCAGCAGCGGCACAGGGGCTGGCTACACCTTC. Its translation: CASSGTGAGYTF.

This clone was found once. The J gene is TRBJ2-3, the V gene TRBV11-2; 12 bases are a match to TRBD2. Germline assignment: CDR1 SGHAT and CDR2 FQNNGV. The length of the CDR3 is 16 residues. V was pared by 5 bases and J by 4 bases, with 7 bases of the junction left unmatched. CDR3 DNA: TGTGCCAGCAGCCCCGGACTAGCGGGAACGTCAGATACGCAGTATTTT. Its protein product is CASSPGLAGTSDTQYF.

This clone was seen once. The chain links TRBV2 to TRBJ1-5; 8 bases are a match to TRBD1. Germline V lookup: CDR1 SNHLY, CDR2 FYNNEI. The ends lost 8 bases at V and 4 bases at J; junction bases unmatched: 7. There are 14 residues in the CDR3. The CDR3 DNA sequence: TGTGCCAGCGGAGGACAGGGTGGGAATCAGCCCCAGCATTTT. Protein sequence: CASGGQGGNQPQHF.

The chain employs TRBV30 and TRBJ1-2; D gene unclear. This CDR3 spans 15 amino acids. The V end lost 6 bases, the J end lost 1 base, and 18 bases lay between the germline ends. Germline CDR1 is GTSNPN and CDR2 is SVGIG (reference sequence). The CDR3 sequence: CACTILGVFNYGYTF. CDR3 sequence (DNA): TGTGCCTGTACTATTCTCGGGGTATTTAACTATGGCTACACCTTC.

CDR3 DNA sequence: TGTGCCAGCAGCGGCCCAAGGGCGGGAGGGCCTGTCAATGAGCAGTTCTTC. It codes for CASSGPRAGGPVNEQFF. The rearrangement links TRBV9 to TRBJ2-1, with 9 positions matching TRBD2. This CDR3 is 17 amino acids long. Germline lookup yields CDR1 SGDLS and CDR2 YYNGEE. V shed 3 bases and J 6 bases; nucleotides not matched to a gene: 13.

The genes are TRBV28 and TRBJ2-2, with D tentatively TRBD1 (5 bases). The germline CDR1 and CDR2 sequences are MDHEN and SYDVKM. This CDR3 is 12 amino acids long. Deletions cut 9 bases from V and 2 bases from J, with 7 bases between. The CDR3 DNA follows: TGTGCCAGGACAGCTAACACCGGGGAGCTGTTTTTT. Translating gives CARTANTGELFF.

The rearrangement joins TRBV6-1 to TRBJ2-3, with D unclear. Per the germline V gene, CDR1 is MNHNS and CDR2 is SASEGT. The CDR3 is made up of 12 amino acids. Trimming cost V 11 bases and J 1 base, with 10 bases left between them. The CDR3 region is CALIEGTDTQYF. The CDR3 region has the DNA TGTGCCCTTATTGAGGGCACAGATACGCAGTATTTT.

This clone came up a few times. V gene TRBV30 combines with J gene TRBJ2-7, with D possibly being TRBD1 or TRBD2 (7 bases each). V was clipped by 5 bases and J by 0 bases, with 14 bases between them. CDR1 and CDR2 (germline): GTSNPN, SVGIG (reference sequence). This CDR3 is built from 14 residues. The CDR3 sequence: CAWGRDSSSYEQYF. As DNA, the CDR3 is TGTGCCTGGGGGAGGGACAGCAGCTCCTACGAGCAGTACTTC. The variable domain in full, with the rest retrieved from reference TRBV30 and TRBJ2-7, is SQTIHQWPATLVQPVGSPLSLECTVEGTSNPNLYWYRQAAGRGLQLLFYSVGIGQISSEVPQNLSASRPQDRQFILSSKKLLLSDSGFYLCAWGRDSSSYEQYFGPGTRLTVT.

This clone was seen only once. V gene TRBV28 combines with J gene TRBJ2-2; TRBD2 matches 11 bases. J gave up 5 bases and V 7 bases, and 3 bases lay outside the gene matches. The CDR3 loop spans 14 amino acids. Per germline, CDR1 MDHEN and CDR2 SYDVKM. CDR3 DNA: TGTGCCAGCATTAGACTAGCGGGGACCGGGGAGCTGTTTTTT. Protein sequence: CASIRLAGTGELFF.

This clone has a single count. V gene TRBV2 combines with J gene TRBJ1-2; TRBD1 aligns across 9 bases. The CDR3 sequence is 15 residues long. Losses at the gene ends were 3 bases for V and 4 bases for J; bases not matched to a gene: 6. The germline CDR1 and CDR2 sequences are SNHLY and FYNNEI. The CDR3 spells CASSDPGQGFYGYTF. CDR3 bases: TGTGCCAGCAGTGACCCGGGACAGGGATTCTATGGCTACACCTTC.

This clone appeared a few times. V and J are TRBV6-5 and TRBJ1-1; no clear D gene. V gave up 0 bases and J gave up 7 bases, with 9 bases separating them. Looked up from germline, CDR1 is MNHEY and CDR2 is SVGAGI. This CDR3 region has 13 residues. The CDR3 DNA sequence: TGTGCCAGCAGTTACTCCGCGAAGAATGAAGCTTTCTTT. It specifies CASSYSAKNEAFF.

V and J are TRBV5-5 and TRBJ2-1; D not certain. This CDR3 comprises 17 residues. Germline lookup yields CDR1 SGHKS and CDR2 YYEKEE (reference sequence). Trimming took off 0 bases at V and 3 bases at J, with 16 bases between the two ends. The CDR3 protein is CASSLGFGSPIYNEQFF. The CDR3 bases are TGTGCCAGCAGCTTGGGGTTCGGCAGCCCGATCTACAATGAGCAGTTCTTC.

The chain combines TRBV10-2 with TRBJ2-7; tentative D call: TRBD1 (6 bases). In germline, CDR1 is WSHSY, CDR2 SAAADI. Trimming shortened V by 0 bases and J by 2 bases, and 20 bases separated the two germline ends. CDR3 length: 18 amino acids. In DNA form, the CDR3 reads TGCGCCAGCAGTGAGTCGGTGTTGATCGGACAGCTAGCCTACGAGCAGTACTTC. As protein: CASSESVLIGQLAYEQYF.

CDR3 amino acids: CASRGSGRTYEQYF. The CDR3 DNA follows: TGTGCCAGTCGGGGTAGCGGGAGGACCTACGAGCAGTACTTC. The chain combines TRBV27 with TRBJ2-7; TRBD2 aligns across 10 bases. Germline V gives CDR1 MNHEY, CDR2 SMNVEV (reference sequence). Trimming cost V 9 bases and J 2 bases; bases outside gene matches: 7. The CDR3 extends over 14 amino acids.

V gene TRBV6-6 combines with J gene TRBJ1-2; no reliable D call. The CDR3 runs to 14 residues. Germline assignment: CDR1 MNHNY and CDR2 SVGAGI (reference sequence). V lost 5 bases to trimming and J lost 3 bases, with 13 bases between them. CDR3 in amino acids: CASSLITWDYGYTF. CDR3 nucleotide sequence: TGTGCCAGCAGTCTCATAACCTGGGACTATGGCTACACCTTC.

CDR3 bases: TGTGCAGCAGGGGAGAGCTCCCGACTAGATACGCAGTATTTT. It specifies CAAGESSRLDTQYF. The rearrangement uses TRBV6-1 and TRBJ2-3, with a weak D call TRBD1 (6 bases). Germline V gene sequence: CDR1 MNHNS, CDR2 SASEGT. CDR3 length: 14 residues.

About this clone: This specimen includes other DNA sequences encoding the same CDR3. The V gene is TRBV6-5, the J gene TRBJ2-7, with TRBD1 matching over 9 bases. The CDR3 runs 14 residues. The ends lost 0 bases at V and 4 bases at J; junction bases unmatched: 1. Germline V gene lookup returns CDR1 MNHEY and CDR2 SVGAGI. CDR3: CASSYSGQGYEQYF. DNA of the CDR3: TGTGCCAGCAGTTACTCGGGACAGGGTTACGAGCAGTACTTC.

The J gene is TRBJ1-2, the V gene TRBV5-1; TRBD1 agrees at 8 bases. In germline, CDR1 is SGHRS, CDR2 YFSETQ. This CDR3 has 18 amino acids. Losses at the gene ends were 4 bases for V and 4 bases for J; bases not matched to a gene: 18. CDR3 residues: CASSPANLDRGVGYGYTF. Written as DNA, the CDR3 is TGCGCCAGCAGCCCCGCAAACCTAGACAGGGGAGTAGGCTATGGCTACACCTTC.

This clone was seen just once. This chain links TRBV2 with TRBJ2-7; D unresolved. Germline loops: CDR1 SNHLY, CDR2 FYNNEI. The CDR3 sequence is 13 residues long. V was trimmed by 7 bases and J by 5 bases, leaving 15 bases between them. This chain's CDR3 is CASTQGRTDEQYF. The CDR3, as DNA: TGTGCCAGCACCCAAGGGCGCACGGACGAGCAGTACTTC.

The CDR3 nucleotides read TGCGCCAGCAAAACACAGGGGTCCAACTATGGCTACACCTTC. Translating gives CASKTQGSNYGYTF. The V gene is TRBV5-1, the J gene TRBJ1-2; the match to TRBD1 covers 7 bases. V lost 6 bases and J lost 2; bases outside the gene matches: 7. The length of the CDR3 is 14 residues. Germline V gene data show CDR1 as SGHRS and CDR2 as YFSETQ.

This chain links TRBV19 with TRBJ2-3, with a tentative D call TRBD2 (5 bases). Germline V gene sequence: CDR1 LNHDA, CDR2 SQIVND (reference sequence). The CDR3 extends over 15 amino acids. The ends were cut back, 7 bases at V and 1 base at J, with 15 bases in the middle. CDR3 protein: CASTNRLGGTDTQYF. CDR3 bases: TGTGCCAGTACAAACCGCCTCGGGGGCACAGATACGCAGTATTTT.

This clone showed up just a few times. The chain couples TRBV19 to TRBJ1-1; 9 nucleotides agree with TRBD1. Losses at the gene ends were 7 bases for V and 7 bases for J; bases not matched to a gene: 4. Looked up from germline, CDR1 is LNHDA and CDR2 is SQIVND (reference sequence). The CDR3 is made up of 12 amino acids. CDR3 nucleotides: TGTGCCAGTAACTTGGGACAGGGTGAAGCTTTCTTT. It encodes CASNLGQGEAFF.

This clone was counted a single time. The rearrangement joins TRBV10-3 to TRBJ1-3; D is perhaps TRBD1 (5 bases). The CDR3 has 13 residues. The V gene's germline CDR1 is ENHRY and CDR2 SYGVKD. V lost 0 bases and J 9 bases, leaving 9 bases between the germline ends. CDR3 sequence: CAISESFGGTIYF. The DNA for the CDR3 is TGTGCCATCAGTGAGTCATTTGGGGGCACCATATATTTT.

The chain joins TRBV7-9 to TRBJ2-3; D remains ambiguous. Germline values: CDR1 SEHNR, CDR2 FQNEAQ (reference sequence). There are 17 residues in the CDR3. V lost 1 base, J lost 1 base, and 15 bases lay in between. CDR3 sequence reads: CASSLGLGSGRTDTQYF. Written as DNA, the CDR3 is TGTGCCAGCAGCTTAGGCTTAGGTTCAGGACGCACAGATACGCAGTATTTT.

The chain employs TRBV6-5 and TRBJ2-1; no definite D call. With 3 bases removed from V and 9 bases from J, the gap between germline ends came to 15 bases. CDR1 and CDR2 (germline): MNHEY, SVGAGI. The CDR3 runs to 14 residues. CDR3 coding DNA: TGTGCCAGCAGTTATTGGTCCCTCGGCGGTGAGCAGTTCTTC. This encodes CASSYWSLGGEQFF.